Below are 28 T cell receptor beta chains sequenced from a single sample in a study of T cell repertoires in ileal Crohn's disease. Only in-frame clones appear in the TCRdb table, and some are missing; sequencing was by immunoSEQ multiplex PCR. This sample has roughly 1,700 clones, with around 89% found just once. Time point noted: neoterminal ileum biopsy at postoperative endoscopy, about 6 months after surgery. Sequenced material: ileal tissue. These TCRs come from an adult with Crohn's disease.

V usage is TRBV27 and J usage is TRBJ1-5; D is possibly TRBD1 (5 bases). This CDR3 has 13 amino acids. The ends were cut back, 0 bases at V and 7 bases at J, with 7 bases in the middle. Looked up from germline, CDR1 is MNHEY and CDR2 is SMNVEV (reference sequence). CDR3 nucleotides: TGTGCCAGCAGTTTATCAGGGGTACAGCCCCAGCATTTT. Its protein is CASSLSGVQPQHF.

The chain employs TRBV2 and TRBJ2-2, with D maybe TRBD2 (5 bases). Deletions cut 7 bases from V and 7 bases from J, with 13 bases between. CDR3 length: 13 amino acids. Germline V gene data show CDR1 as SNHLY and CDR2 as FYNNEI. CDR3 amino acids: CASTVDSVGELFF. The CDR3 DNA reads as TGTGCCAGCACAGTGGACTCGGTCGGGGAGCTGTTTTTT.

The rearrangement uses TRBV29-1 and TRBJ2-3; tentative D call: TRBD2 (5 bases). Per the germline V gene, CDR1 is SQVTM and CDR2 is ANQGSEA. V dropped 0 bases and J dropped 0 bases, with 13 bases sitting between them. The length of the CDR3 is 16 residues. The CDR3, as DNA: TGCAGCGTTGAAGATCGAACTAGACTAAGCACAGATACGCAGTATTTT. Residues: CSVEDRTRLSTDTQYF.

The rearrangement uses TRBV7-2 and TRBJ2-2; the D is unclear. Germline assignment: CDR1 SGHTA and CDR2 FQGNSA. CDR3 length equals 13 residues. Trimming stripped 6 bases from V and 1 base from J, with 6 bases between. CDR3 region: CASRRQNTGELFF. CDR3 in DNA: TGTGCCAGCAGGCGACAGAACACCGGGGAGCTGTTTTTT.

This CDR3 reads CASSNQGAGPNEQYF. The CDR3 coding sequence is TGCGCCAGCAGCAACCAAGGTGCGGGACCAAACGAGCAGTACTTC. The rearrangement links TRBV5-1 to TRBJ2-7; D possibly corresponds to TRBD2 (6 bases). V lost 4 bases and J lost 5, with 19 bases in between. The length of the CDR3 is 15 residues. Per the germline V gene, CDR1 is SGHRS and CDR2 is YFSETQ. Looking up the rest from reference TRBV5-1 and TRBJ2-7 gives the full variable domain: KAGVTQTPRYLIKTRGQQVTLSCSPISGHRSVSWYQQTPGQGLQFLFEYFSETQRNKGNFPGRFSGRQFSNSRSEMNVSTLELGDSALYLCASSNQGAGPNEQYFGPGTRLTVT.

This clone appeared once. The chain combines TRBV5-1 with TRBJ2-5; 14 nucleotides line up with TRBD2. The V gene end was trimmed by 4 bases and the J gene end by 4 bases; junction bases not matched to a gene: 0. CDR3 length: 14 amino acids. The germline V gene encodes CDR1 SGHRS and CDR2 YFSETQ. The CDR3 is CASSGTSGRETQYF. CDR3 nucleotides: TGCGCCAGCAGCGGGACTAGCGGGAGAGAGACCCAGTACTTC.

In this sample, this clone turned up once. This chain uses TRBV30 with TRBJ2-3; TRBD2 agrees at 8 bases. The CDR3 covers 15 residues. CDR1 and CDR2 (germline): GTSNPN, SVGIG (reference sequence). The ends lost 1 base at V and 8 bases at J; junction bases unmatched: 11. This CDR3 reads CAWSGLAGSGGTQYF. As DNA, the CDR3 is TGTGCCTGGAGTGGATTAGCGGGGTCTGGAGGTACGCAGTATTTT.

The gene calls are TRBV2 and TRBJ2-5; no clear D. V was clipped by 1 base and J by 2 bases, with 8 bases between them. The V gene's germline CDR1 is SNHLY and CDR2 FYNNEI. The length of the CDR3 is 14 residues. The DNA for the CDR3 is TGTGCCAGCAGTGAAGAAACAGATCAAGAGACCCAGTACTTC. This codes for CASSEETDQETQYF.

V is TRBV5-4 and J is TRBJ2-1; unclear D gene. Germline CDR1 is SGHNT and CDR2 is YYREEE (reference sequence). This CDR3 spans 14 amino acids. Between the trimmed V and J ends, which lost 4 bases and 8 bases, there was a span of 16 bases. The CDR3 DNA follows: TGTGCCAGCAGCCACAATGATGTTCCCCATGAGCAGTTCTTC. Its protein product is CASSHNDVPHEQFF.

The rearrangement links TRBV28 to TRBJ1-1; D unresolved. The CDR3 spans 16 residues. The germline V and J ends were trimmed by 5 bases and 5 bases, with 21 bases remaining between them. CDR1 and CDR2 (germline): MDHEN, SYDVKM. Written as DNA, the CDR3 is TGTGCCAGCAGTACTCCCCTTGCGGGTCCGCGGACTGAAGCTTTCTTT. This encodes CASSTPLAGPRTEAFF.

The chain employs TRBV5-6 and TRBJ2-7; TRBD2 matches 7 bases. The V segment lost 0 bases and the J segment 1 base; nucleotides outside the gene matches: 4. Germline V lookup: CDR1 SGHDT, CDR2 YYEEEE. This CDR3 has 15 amino acids. CDR3 amino acids: CASSLAWGGSYEQYF. The DNA for the CDR3 is TGTGCCAGCAGCTTGGCATGGGGAGGGTCCTACGAGCAGTACTTC.

This clone has just one count. V is TRBV2 and J is TRBJ1-2, with D perhaps matching TRBD1 (5 bases). Per the germline V gene, CDR1 is SNHLY and CDR2 is FYNNEI. V lost 5 bases and J 4 bases, leaving 8 bases between the germline ends. The length of the CDR3 is 12 residues. CDR3 sequence reads: CASSLDTYGYTF. The CDR3 DNA reads TGTGCCAGCAGTCTGGACACCTATGGCTACACCTTC.

As for this clone: Germline is not matched at one junction end, which may reflect a read error. V and J are TRBV9 and TRBJ2-7; no reliable D call. Germline CDR1 is SGDLS and CDR2 is YYNGEE. The CDR3 runs 14 residues. As DNA, the CDR3 is TGTGCCAGCAGCGCTCGACTCGTGGCCTATGAGCAGTACTTC. It codes for CASSARLVAYEQYF.

The chain uses TRBV27 and TRBJ2-5; 10 nucleotides line up with TRBD1. Unmatched junction bases numbered 6, after V lost 5 bases and J lost 3 bases. This CDR3 is 15 amino acids long. CDR1 MNHEY and CDR2 SMNVEV come from the germline V gene (reference sequence). CDR3 sequence: CASSLGGTGEETQYF. DNA of the CDR3: TGTGCCAGCAGTCTAGGGGGGACAGGGGAAGAGACCCAGTACTTC.

The chain uses TRBV7-9 and TRBJ2-1, with 9 bases lining up with TRBD2. The CDR3 runs 18 residues. J was trimmed by 2 bases and V by 1 base; bases with no gene match: 9. CDR1 is SEHNR and CDR2 is FQNEAQ in the germline V gene (reference sequence). The CDR3 region is CASSLVRSGSPTYNEQFF. CDR3 DNA sequence: TGTGCCAGCAGCTTAGTGCGTAGCGGGAGCCCAACCTACAATGAGCAGTTCTTC.

This chain links TRBV6-1 with TRBJ2-6; tentative D call: TRBD2 (5 bases). V was cut by 0 bases and J by 0 bases, with 6 bases left in between. This CDR3 comprises 16 residues. Germline V lookup: CDR1 MNHNS, CDR2 SASEGT. The CDR3 here is CASSEAAGSGANVLTF. The CDR3 DNA is TGTGCCAGCAGTGAAGCTGCGGGCTCTGGGGCCAACGTCCTGACTTTC.

This clone turned up a few times. The V gene is TRBV28, the J gene TRBJ2-2; 8 bases are a match to TRBD1. V was pared by 2 bases and J by 6 bases, with 5 bases of the junction left unmatched. CDR1 is MDHEN and CDR2 is SYDVKM in the germline V gene. CDR3 size: 15 residues. DNA of the CDR3: TGTGCCAGCAGTTTAACAGGGGGTAGTTCCGGGGAGCTGTTTTTT. Protein product: CASSLTGGSSGELFF.

The chain is built from TRBV9 and TRBJ2-5, with 8 bases matching TRBD1. Trimming at V came to 4 bases and at J to 5 bases, leaving 13 bases not matched to a gene. This CDR3 is 16 amino acids long. CDR1 and CDR2 (germline): SGDLS, YYNGEE. CDR3 in DNA: TGTGCCAGCAGCTCAGGACAGGGTACTGATCTTGAGACCCAGTACTTC. Translating gives CASSSGQGTDLETQYF.

The gene calls are TRBV4-1 and TRBJ2-7; perhaps TRBD2 as D (6 bases). This CDR3 region has 16 residues. Germline assignment: CDR1 MGHRA and CDR2 YSYEKL. V lost 0 bases and J lost 6, with 18 bases in between. The CDR3 region is CASSQDGPGSFGEQYF. CDR3 nucleotides: TGCGCCAGCAGCCAAGACGGACCCGGGAGCTTCGGCGAGCAGTACTTC.

This clone was seen a few times. This chain links TRBV28 with TRBJ2-1; possibly TRBD1 for D (6 bases). Germline assignment: CDR1 MDHEN and CDR2 SYDVKM. The CDR3 extends over 15 amino acids. The V gene lost 5 bases and the J gene lost 2 bases, with 13 bases spanning the gap. CDR3 residues: CASSLRGVTYNEQFF. CDR3 coding DNA: TGTGCCAGCAGTCTCAGGGGAGTCACCTACAATGAGCAGTTCTTC.

The chain recombines TRBV28 with TRBJ2-3; tentative D call: TRBD1 (5 bases). The V and J ends lost 11 bases and 2 bases respectively, with 20 bases between them. The CDR3 covers 15 residues. Germline CDR1 is MDHEN and CDR2 is SYDVKM. The CDR3 sequence is CARPRQQRVTDTQYF. CDR3 bases: TGTGCCCGGCCACGACAGCAAAGAGTCACAGATACGCAGTATTTT.

The gene calls are TRBV9 and TRBJ2-1, with 13 nucleotides matching TRBD2. The CDR3 is 15 amino acids. Trimming took 3 bases from V and 9 from J; bases not matched to a gene: 6. The germline gives CDR1 SGDLS, CDR2 YYNGEE. The CDR3 DNA is TGTGCCAGCAGCGGACTAGCGGGAGGTGAAGGTGAGCAGTTCTTC. Residues: CASSGLAGGEGEQFF.

The chain has TRBV9 and TRBJ1-2, with D tentatively TRBD1 (6 bases). This CDR3 region has 14 residues. From germline, CDR1 is SGDLS and CDR2 YYNGEE. Trimming left V 2 bases short and J 5 bases short, with 13 bases between. The CDR3 reads CASSVRTELYGYTF. The CDR3 bases are TGTGCCAGCAGCGTTCGGACAGAGCTTTATGGCTACACCTTC.

V is TRBV7-2 and J is TRBJ2-1; TRBD2 matches 10 bases. CDR3 length equals 16 residues. J lost 4 bases, V lost 1 base, and 4 bases had no gene match. From germline, CDR1 is SGHTA and CDR2 FQGNSA. CDR3 DNA sequence: TGTGCCAGCAGCTTAGTTTCTAGCGGGAGTTACAATGAGCAGTTCTTC. It specifies CASSLVSSGSYNEQFF.

This CDR3 reads CASSMSTLNTEAFF. CDR3 DNA sequence: TGTGCCAGTAGTATGAGTACCCTGAACACTGAAGCTTTCTTT. The rearrangement joins TRBV19 to TRBJ1-1; D remains ambiguous. V gave up 3 bases and J gave up 0 bases, with 8 bases separating them. This CDR3 is 14 amino acids long. Germline assignment: CDR1 LNHDA and CDR2 SQIVND (reference sequence).

V and J are TRBV28 and TRBJ2-4; the match to TRBD2 covers 12 bases. The CDR3 is 18 amino acids. The V gene end was trimmed by 2 bases and the J gene end by 0 bases; junction bases not matched to a gene: 5. Germline CDR1 and CDR2: MDHEN and SYDVKM. The CDR3 is CASSLRTSGMIAKNIQYF. The CDR3 nucleotides are TGTGCCAGCAGTTTACGGACTAGCGGGATGATAGCCAAAAACATTCAGTACTTC. The variable domain in full, completed from reference TRBV28 and TRBJ2-4, reads DVKVTQSSRYLVKRTGEKVFLECVQDMDHENMFWYRQDPGLGLRLIYFSYDVKMKEKGDIPEGYSVSREKKERFSLILESASTNQTSMYLCASSLRTSGMIAKNIQYFGAGTRLSVL.

The CDR3 spells CASRLANGSALGGYTF. For the CDR3, the DNA is TGTGCAAGTCGCTTAGCGAACGGCAGCGCCCTTGGGGGCTACACCTTC. V gene TRBV12-2 combines with J gene TRBJ1-2. TRBV12-2 is a documented pseudogene. The CDR3 sequence is 16 residues long.

CDR3 bases: TGTGCCAGTAGAGGGACAGGGGCTCGGTATGGCTACACCTTC. It is translated as CASRGTGARYGYTF. The chain couples TRBV19 to TRBJ1-2; 10 nucleotides match TRBD1. Per the germline V gene, CDR1 is LNHDA and CDR2 is SQIVND (reference sequence). J gave up 5 bases and V 6 bases, and 6 bases lay outside the gene matches. The CDR3 has 14 amino acids.